The clone carrying this TCR beta chain was seen repeatedly, ten times or more. Its antigen remains unidentified. These data are taken from a study of human T cells and chemical hapten exposure. Indicated time point: patch test 3, about 24 weeks after DPC sensitization. Treatment noted: therapeutic diphenylcyclopropenone sensitization with weekly scalp DPC. Study conclusions and caveats: Positively correlated with patch test score were the counts of PT1 expanded TCRs.

In the original analysis: A per-sample median of approximately 100,000 TCRs was observed, with a range of roughly 23,224 to 700,000. TCRdb ran MiXCR on the RACE reads and lists one entry per CDR3 protein. TCRdb, not the authors, supplied the V and J calls. The data contain around 70,000 distinct CDR3 sequences, over 8.5% of them singletons. V lost 7 bases, J lost 1 base, and 14 bases lay in between. The CDR3 consists of 15 residues. Germline V gives CDR1 MDHEN, CDR2 SYDVKM. The gene calls are TRBV28 and TRBJ1-5; D may be TRBD1 (6 bases). The TCR comes from a woman in her forties or fifties with alopecia areata. Some clones in this sample may be carry-over from other donors' samples. This specimen consisted of whole blood, obtained in connection with sensitization to the hapten diphenylcyclopropenone (DPC). The CDR3 DNA is TGTGCCAGCACCTACCTGGACAGAAGCAATCAGCCCCAGCATTTT. The encoded protein is CASTYLDRSNQPQHF.